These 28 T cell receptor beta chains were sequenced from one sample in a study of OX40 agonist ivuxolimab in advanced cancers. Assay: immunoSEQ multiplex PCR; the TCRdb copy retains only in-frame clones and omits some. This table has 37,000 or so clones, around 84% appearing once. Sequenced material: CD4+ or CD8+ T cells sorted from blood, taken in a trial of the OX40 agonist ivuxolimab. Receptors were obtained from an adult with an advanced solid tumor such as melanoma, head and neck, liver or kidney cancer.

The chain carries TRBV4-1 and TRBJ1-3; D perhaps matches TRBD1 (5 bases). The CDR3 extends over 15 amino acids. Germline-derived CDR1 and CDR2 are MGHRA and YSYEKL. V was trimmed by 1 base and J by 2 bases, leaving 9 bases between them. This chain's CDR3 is CASSQGQGPGNTIYF. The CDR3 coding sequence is TGCGCCAGCAGCCAAGGGCAGGGCCCTGGAAACACCATATATTTT.

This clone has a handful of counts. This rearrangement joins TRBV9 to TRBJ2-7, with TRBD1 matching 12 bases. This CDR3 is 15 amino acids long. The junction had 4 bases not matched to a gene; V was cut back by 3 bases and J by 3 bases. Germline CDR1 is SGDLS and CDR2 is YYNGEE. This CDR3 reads CASSGGQGASYEQYF. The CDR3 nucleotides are TGTGCCAGCAGCGGGGGACAGGGGGCGAGCTACGAGCAGTACTTC. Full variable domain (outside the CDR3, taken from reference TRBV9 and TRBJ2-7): DSGVTQTPKHLITATGQRVTLRCSPRSGDLSVYWYQQSLDQGLQFLIQYYNGEERAKGNILERFSAQQFPDLHSELNLSSLELGDSALYFCASSGGQGASYEQYFGPGTRLTVT.

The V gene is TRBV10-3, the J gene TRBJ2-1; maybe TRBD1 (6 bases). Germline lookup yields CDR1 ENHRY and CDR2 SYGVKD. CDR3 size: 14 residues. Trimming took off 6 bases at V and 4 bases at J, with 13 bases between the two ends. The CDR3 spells CAIREQGKYNEQFF. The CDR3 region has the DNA TGTGCCATCAGGGAACAGGGAAAATACAATGAGCAGTTCTTC.

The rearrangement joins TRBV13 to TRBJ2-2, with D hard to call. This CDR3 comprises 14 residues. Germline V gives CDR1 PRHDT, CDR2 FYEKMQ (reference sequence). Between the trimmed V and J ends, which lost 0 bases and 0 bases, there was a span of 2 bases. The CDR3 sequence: CASSLGPNTGELFF. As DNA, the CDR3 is TGTGCCAGCAGCTTAGGACCGAACACCGGGGAGCTGTTTTTT.

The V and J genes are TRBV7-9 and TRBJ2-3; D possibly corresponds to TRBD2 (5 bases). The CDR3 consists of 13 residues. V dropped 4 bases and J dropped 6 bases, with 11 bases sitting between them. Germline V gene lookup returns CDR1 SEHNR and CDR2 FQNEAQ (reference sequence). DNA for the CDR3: TGTGCCAGCAGCTCCCTTCAGCGGGATACGCAGTATTTT. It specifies CASSSLQRDTQYF.

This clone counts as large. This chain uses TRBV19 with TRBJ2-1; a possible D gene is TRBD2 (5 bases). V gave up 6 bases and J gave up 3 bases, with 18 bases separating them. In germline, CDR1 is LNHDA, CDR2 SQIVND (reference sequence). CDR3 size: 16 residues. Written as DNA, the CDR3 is TGTGCCAGTAGCGTTAGCGAGGTAATAGTCTACAATGAGCAGTTCTTC. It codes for CASSVSEVIVYNEQFF.

CDR3 sequence: CASSVLDSPNYEQYF. The CDR3 bases are TGTGCCAGCAGCGTACTGGACAGCCCAAACTACGAGCAGTACTTC. V usage is TRBV9 and J usage is TRBJ2-7, with D perhaps TRBD1 (6 bases). The germline V gene has CDR1 SGDLS and CDR2 YYNGEE. Trimming cost V 1 base and J 3 bases, with 14 bases left between them. CDR3 length: 15 residues.

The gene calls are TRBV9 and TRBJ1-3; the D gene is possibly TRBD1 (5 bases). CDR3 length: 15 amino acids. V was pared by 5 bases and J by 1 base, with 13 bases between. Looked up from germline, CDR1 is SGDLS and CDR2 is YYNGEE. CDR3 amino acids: CASSISGGSGNTIYF. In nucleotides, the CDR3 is TGTGCCAGCAGTATAAGTGGGGGGTCTGGAAACACCATATATTTT.

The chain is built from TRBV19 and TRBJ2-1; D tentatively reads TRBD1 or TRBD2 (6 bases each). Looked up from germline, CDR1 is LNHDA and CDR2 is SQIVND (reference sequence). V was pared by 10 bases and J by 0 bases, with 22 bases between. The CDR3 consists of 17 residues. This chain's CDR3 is CAKRGVRARSSYNEQFF. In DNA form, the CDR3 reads TGTGCCAAAAGGGGGGTACGAGCACGAAGCTCCTACAATGAGCAGTTCTTC.

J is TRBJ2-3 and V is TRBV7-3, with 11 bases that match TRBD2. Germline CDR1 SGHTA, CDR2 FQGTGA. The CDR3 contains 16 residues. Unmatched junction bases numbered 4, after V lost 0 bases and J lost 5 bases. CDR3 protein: CASSLTSGGAVDTQYF. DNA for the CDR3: TGTGCCAGCAGCTTAACTAGCGGGGGGGCCGTAGATACGCAGTATTTT.

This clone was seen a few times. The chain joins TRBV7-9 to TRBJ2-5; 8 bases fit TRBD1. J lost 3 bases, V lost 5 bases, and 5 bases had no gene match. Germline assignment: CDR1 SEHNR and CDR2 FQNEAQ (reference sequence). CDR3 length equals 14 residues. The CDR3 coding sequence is TGTGCCAGCAGCCGGGGACAGGCAAAAGAGACCCAGTACTTC. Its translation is CASSRGQAKETQYF.

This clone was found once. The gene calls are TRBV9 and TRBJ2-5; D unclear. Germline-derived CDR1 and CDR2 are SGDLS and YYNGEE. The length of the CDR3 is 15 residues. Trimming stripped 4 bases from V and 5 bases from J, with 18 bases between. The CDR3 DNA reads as TGTGCCAGCAGCCCGCCTCCCTCCCCCGTGGAGACCCAGTACTTC. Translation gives CASSPPPSPVETQYF.

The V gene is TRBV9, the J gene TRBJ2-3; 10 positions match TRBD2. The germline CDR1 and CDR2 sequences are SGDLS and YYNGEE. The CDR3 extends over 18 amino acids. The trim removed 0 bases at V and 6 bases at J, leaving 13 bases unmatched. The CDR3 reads CASSVEGTSVGERDTQYF. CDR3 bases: TGTGCCAGCAGCGTAGAGGGGACTAGCGTTGGGGAACGCGATACGCAGTATTTT.

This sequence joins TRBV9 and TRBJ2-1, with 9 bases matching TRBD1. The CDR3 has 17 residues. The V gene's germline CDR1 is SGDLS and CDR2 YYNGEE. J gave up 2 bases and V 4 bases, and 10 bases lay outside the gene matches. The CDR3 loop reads CASSSGLDRGTYNEQFF. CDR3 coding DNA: TGTGCCAGCAGCTCAGGCCTGGACAGGGGCACCTACAATGAGCAGTTCTTC.

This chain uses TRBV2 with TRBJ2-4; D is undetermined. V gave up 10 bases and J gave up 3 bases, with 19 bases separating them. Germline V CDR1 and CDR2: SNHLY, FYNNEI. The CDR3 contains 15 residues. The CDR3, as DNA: TGTGCCACCTCGGCGTGGAGTTTATACAAAAACATTCAGTACTTC. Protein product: CATSAWSLYKNIQYF.

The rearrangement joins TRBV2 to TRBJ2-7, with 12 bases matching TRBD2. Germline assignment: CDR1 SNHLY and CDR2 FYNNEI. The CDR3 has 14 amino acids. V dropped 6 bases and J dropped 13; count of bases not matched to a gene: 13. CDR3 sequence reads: CASRPSGGDLRVYF. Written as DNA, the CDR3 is TGTGCCAGCAGGCCTAGCGGGGGGGATCTCAGGGTATACTTC.

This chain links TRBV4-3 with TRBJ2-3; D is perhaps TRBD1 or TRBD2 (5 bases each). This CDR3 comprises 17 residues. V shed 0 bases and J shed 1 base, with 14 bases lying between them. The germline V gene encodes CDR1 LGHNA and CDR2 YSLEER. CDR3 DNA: TGCGCCAGCAGCCAAGAAGCTGAGGGCAGGGGCACAGATACGCAGTATTTT. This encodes CASSQEAEGRGTDTQYF.

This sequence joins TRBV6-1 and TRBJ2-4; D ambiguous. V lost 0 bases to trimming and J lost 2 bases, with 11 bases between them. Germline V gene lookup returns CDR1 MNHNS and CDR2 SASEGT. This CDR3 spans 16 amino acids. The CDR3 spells CASSEAGYETKNIQYF. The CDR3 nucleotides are TGTGCCAGCAGTGAAGCGGGGTACGAGACCAAAAACATTCAGTACTTC.

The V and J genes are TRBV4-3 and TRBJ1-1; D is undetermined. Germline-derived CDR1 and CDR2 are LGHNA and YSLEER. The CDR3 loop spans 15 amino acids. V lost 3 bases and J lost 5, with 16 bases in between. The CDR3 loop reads CASSQGPRVGTEAFF. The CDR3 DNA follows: TGCGCCAGCAGCCAGGGTCCGAGGGTTGGGACTGAAGCTTTCTTT.

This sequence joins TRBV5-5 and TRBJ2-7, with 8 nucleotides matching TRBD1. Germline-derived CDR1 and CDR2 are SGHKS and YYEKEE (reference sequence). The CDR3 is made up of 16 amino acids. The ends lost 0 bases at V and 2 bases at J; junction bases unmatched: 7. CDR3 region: CASSLELAGGPYEQYF. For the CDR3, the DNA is TGTGCCAGCAGCTTGGAACTGGCAGGGGGCCCCTACGAGCAGTACTTC.

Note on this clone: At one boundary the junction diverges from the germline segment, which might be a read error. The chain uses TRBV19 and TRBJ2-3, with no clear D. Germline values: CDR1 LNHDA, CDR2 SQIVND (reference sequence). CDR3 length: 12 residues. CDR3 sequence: CASSMGTDTQYF. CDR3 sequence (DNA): TGTGCCAGTAGTATGGGCACGGATACGCAGTATTTT.

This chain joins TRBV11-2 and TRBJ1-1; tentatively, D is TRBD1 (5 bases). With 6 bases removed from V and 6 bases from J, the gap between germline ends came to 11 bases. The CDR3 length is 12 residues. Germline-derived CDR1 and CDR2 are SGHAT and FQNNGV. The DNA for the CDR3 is TGTGCCAGCAGAACGGGGGGGTCTGAAGCTTTCTTT. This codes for CASRTGGSEAFF.

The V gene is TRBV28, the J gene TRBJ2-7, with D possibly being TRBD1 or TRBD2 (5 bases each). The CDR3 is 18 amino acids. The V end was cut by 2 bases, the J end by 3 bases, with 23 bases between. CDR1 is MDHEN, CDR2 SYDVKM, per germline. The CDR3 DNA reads TGTGCCAGCAGTTTAGCCCCCCGAAATGAGTGGGGGATCTACGAGCAGTACTTC. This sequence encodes CASSLAPRNEWGIYEQYF.

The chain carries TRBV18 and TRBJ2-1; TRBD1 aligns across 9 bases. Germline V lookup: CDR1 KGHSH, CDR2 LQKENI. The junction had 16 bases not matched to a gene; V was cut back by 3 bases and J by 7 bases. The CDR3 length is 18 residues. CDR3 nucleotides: TGTGCCAGCTCACCTCCGACTTCCTGGACAGGGGATTTTAATGAGCAGTTCTTC. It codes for CASSPPTSWTGDFNEQFF.

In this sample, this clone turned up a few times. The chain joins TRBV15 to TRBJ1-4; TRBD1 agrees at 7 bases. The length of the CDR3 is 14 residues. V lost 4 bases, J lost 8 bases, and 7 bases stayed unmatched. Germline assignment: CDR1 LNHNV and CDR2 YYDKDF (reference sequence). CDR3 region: CATSNRGGSEKLFF. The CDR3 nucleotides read TGTGCCACCAGCAACAGGGGCGGGAGCGAAAAACTGTTTTTT.

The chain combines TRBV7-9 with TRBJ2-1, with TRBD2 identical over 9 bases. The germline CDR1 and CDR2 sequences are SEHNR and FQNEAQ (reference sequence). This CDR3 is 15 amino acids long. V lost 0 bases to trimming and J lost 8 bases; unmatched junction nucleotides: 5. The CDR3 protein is CASSLAPGLAYEQFF. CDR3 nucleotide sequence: TGTGCCAGCAGCTTAGCCCCGGGACTAGCCTATGAGCAGTTCTTC.

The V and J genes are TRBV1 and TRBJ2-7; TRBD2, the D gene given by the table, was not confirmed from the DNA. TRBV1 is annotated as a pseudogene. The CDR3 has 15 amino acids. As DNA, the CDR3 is TGCACCAGCAGCCCCCCTAGGCGGAAATTCTACGAGCAGTACTTC. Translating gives CTSSPPRRKFYEQYF.

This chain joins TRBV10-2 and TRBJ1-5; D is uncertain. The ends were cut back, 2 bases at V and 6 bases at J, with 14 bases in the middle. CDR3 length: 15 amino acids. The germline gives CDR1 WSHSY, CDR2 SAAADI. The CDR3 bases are TGCGCCAGCAGTGAGGTAACAAGTTGGGTTCAGCCCCAGCATTTT. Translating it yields CASSEVTSWVQPQHF.